Below, 30 T cell receptor beta chains from the same sample are listed, as sequenced in a study of shared clonotypes between healthy human individuals (dated by TCRdb to 2018 to 2021). The library was produced with the immunoSEQ multiplex PCR assay. Drawn from immuneACCESS, this table holds only the in-frame rearrangements with V and J called that TCRdb kept. Clones are partly lost; checked studies trace under half to an unresolved V gene and leave the rest unexplained. The table for this sample lists some 680,000 clones; 60% to 75% of them were counted only once. Around 1.8% of the sample comes from the top ten. The sequenced material came from memory CD4+ T cells sorted from blood. The cell subset or site label, as the study defines it: CD45RA-negative fraction. The receptor source for this set is a woman in her 30s in good health.

This chain connects TRBV2 to TRBJ1-1; D is unresolved. Germline V CDR1 and CDR2: SNHLY, FYNNEI. CDR3 length: 12 amino acids. The germline V and J ends were trimmed by 10 bases and 2 bases, with 11 bases remaining between them. CDR3 coding DNA: TGTGCCACCAGATTCAGTAACACTGAAGCTTTCTTT. Protein sequence: CATRFSNTEAFF.

The rearrangement joins TRBV28 to TRBJ1-1; possibly TRBD1 for D (5 bases). Germline V CDR1 and CDR2: MDHEN, SYDVKM. V shed 6 bases and J shed 3 bases, with 11 bases lying between them. This CDR3 has 13 residues. CDR3 sequence (DNA): TGTGCCAGCAGGCTGATGGGGGACACTGAAGCTTTCTTT. It is translated as CASRLMGDTEAFF.

V usage is TRBV4-1 and J usage is TRBJ2-3; 7 nucleotides agree with TRBD1. Germline CDR1 and CDR2: MGHRA and YSYEKL. The V segment lost 3 bases and the J segment 4 bases; nucleotides outside the gene matches: 10. The CDR3 totals 16 residues. Here the CDR3 DNA reads TGCGCCAGCAGCCAGGGCCGGGACAGCACATCAGATACGCAGTATTTT. As protein: CASSQGRDSTSDTQYF.

This chain connects TRBV5-1 to TRBJ1-2; D gene uncertain. The CDR3 contains 14 residues. The V gene lost 4 bases and the J gene lost 4 bases, with 14 bases spanning the gap. Per the germline V gene, CDR1 is SGHRS and CDR2 is YFSETQ. The CDR3 nucleotides read TGCGCCAGCAGCGCTTCACCTGGTCTCTATGGCTACACCTTC. As protein: CASSASPGLYGYTF.

This chain links TRBV5-1 with TRBJ2-7, with TRBD2 as a possible D gene (5 bases). Deletions cut 4 bases from V and 2 bases from J, with 16 bases between. The CDR3 covers 15 residues. CDR1 is SGHRS, CDR2 YFSETQ, per germline. The CDR3 DNA is TGCGCCAGCAGCCAGGATTGGCGGGCTACCTACGAGCAGTACTTC. Protein: CASSQDWRATYEQYF.

The CDR3, as DNA: TGTGCCAGCAGTCCCCCCCGAGGGGAGCTGTTTTTT. As protein: CASSPPRGELFF. The gene calls are TRBV27 and TRBJ2-2; unclear D gene. V was trimmed by 5 bases and J by 8 bases, leaving 9 bases between them. CDR1 MNHEY and CDR2 SMNVEV come from the germline V gene (reference sequence). This CDR3 contains 12 residues.

As regards this clone: The junction departs from the called germline gene at one end, perhaps through a read error. J is TRBJ2-6 and V is TRBV18; no reliable D call. Germline V CDR1 and CDR2: KGHSH, LQKENI. The CDR3 length is 15 residues. The CDR3 DNA sequence: TGCGCCAGCTCACCCCAAGGAGCTGGGGCCAACGTCCTGACTTTC. Amino acid sequence: CASSPQGAGANVLTF.

V is TRBV7-6 and J is TRBJ2-7, with 11 bases fitting TRBD2. Trimming cost V 5 bases and J 1 base; bases outside gene matches: 10. The CDR3 has 17 amino acids. Germline-derived CDR1 and CDR2 are SGHVS and FNYEAQ. For the CDR3, the DNA is TGTGCCAGCAGCCCGCGAATAGCTAGCGGGAGGTCCTACGAGCAGTACTTC. Its protein product is CASSPRIASGRSYEQYF.

The rearrangement links TRBV2 to TRBJ2-2; 7 bases are a match to TRBD1. The V gene end was trimmed by 7 bases and the J gene end by 7 bases; junction bases not matched to a gene: 3. The CDR3 runs 12 residues. Germline-derived CDR1 and CDR2 are SNHLY and FYNNEI. The DNA for the CDR3 is TGTGCCAGCACCAGGACAGGCGGGGAGCTGTTTTTT. Translated, it gives CASTRTGGELFF.

This chain connects TRBV2 to TRBJ2-5, with D unresolved. Per germline, CDR1 SNHLY and CDR2 FYNNEI. The CDR3 covers 14 residues. Between the trimmed V and J ends, which lost 5 bases and 4 bases, there was a span of 14 bases. CDR3 loop: CASSRPGVVETQYF. CDR3 nucleotide sequence: TGTGCCAGCAGTCGCCCAGGAGTAGTAGAGACCCAGTACTTC.

This chain connects TRBV7-9 to TRBJ2-7; 14 bases fit TRBD2. In germline, CDR1 is SEHNR, CDR2 FQNEAQ (reference sequence). Trimming cost V 2 bases and J 0 bases; bases outside gene matches: 9. CDR3 size: 19 residues. The CDR3 is CASSLTGTSGRESSYEQYF. Written as DNA, the CDR3 is TGTGCCAGCAGCTTAACCGGGACTAGCGGGAGAGAGAGCTCCTACGAGCAGTACTTC.

This clone was picked up one time. J is TRBJ2-1 and V is TRBV10-3; TRBD2 matches at 12 bases. CDR1 is ENHRY and CDR2 is SYGVKD in the germline V gene. This CDR3 comprises 14 residues. V shed 8 bases, J shed 4 bases, and the junction held 3 bases outside the gene matches. The CDR3 is CAIAGTSGYNEQFF. The CDR3 DNA sequence: TGTGCCATCGCCGGGACTAGCGGGTACAATGAGCAGTTCTTC.

This chain connects TRBV30 to TRBJ2-1; 7 bases fit TRBD1. The CDR3 has 15 amino acids. CDR1 and CDR2 (germline): GTSNPN, SVGIG (reference sequence). V lost 0 bases to trimming and J lost 3 bases; unmatched junction nucleotides: 5. CDR3 DNA sequence: TGTGCCTGGAGTGTGGACAGGCGACTCTACAATGAGCAGTTCTTC. This codes for CAWSVDRRLYNEQFF.

This clone is a singleton in its sample. V is TRBV7-3 and J is TRBJ2-6, with a possible D match to TRBD1 (5 bases). V lost 5 bases and J lost 0, with 20 bases in between. The germline V gene has CDR1 SGHTA and CDR2 FQGTGA. This CDR3 is 19 amino acids long. CDR3 DNA sequence: TGTGCCAGCAGCAAAAGGGTAGGGCAGGGCCTCTCTGGGGCCAACGTCCTGACTTTC. Translated, it gives CASSKRVGQGLSGANVLTF.

This clone was seen only a few times. V and J are TRBV6-1 and TRBJ1-1; D is undetermined. V was trimmed by 2 bases and J by 0 bases, leaving 13 bases between them. Germline values: CDR1 MNHNS, CDR2 SASEGT. There are 16 residues in the CDR3. The CDR3 spells CASSEFGRAMNTEAFF. The CDR3 region has the DNA TGTGCCAGCAGTGAATTTGGCCGCGCCATGAACACTGAAGCTTTCTTT.

J is TRBJ2-1 and V is TRBV28; TRBD2 aligns across 15 bases. Trimming removed 4 bases from V and 6 bases from J; junction bases left unmatched: 10. The CDR3 runs to 18 residues. Per the germline V gene, CDR1 is MDHEN and CDR2 is SYDVKM. DNA for the CDR3: TGTGCCAGCAGTTCCTGGACTAGCGGGAGGGCCTTAACCAATGAGCAGTTCTTC. It specifies CASSSWTSGRALTNEQFF.

The gene calls are TRBV5-1 and TRBJ2-2; TRBD1 is a possible D gene (6 bases). Germline V gives CDR1 SGHRS, CDR2 YFSETQ. Trimming pared 4 bases from V and 5 bases from J, leaving 18 bases between. The CDR3 loop spans 16 amino acids. The CDR3 sequence is CASSEQNRAWTGELFF. CDR3 DNA: TGCGCCAGCAGCGAACAGAACAGGGCTTGGACCGGGGAGCTGTTTTTT.

The chain is built from TRBV18 and TRBJ2-5; 9 nucleotides agree with TRBD2. The CDR3 totals 15 residues. Unmatched junction bases numbered 9, after V lost 3 bases and J lost 7 bases. Germline-derived CDR1 and CDR2 are KGHSH and LQKENI. The CDR3 region has the DNA TGTGCCAGCTCACCTGCGGGAGGGCCTTATGTGACCCAGTACTTC. Amino acids: CASSPAGGPYVTQYF.

Only one count was recorded for this clone. The V call is TRBV7-9, the J call TRBJ2-1, with a weak D call TRBD2 (6 bases). Germline CDR1 reads SEHNR; CDR2 reads FQNEAQ (reference sequence). This CDR3 comprises 16 residues. Trimming pared 4 bases from V and 2 bases from J, leaving 15 bases between. In nucleotides, the CDR3 is TGTGCCAGCAGCTCCATCAAAGGAGGGACCTACAATGAGCAGTTCTTC. This translates into CASSSIKGGTYNEQFF.

This clone has a single count. The chain recombines TRBV29-1 with TRBJ2-4, with 7 bases lining up with TRBD1. Trimming at V came to 5 bases and at J to 7 bases, leaving 11 bases not matched to a gene. CDR1 SQVTM and CDR2 ANQGSEA come from the germline V gene. The CDR3 is 14 amino acids. This chain's CDR3 is CSVSPRAQGNIQYF. CDR3 nucleotide sequence: TGCAGCGTTTCCCCCCGGGCACAGGGGAACATTCAGTACTTC.

A word on this clone: This likely stems from a read error, as it lies one base from a far larger clone. The CDR3 region is CASTGEHEVFF. The CDR3 DNA is TGCGCCAGCACGGGGGAGCATGAAGTTTTCTTT. The chain carries TRBV5-1 and TRBJ1-1, with D possibly TRBD1 on 5 matching bases. This CDR3 is 11 amino acids long. Germline V gene lookup returns CDR1 SGHRS and CDR2 YFSETQ.

The chain carries TRBV19 and TRBJ1-5, with 7 bases fitting TRBD1. V lost 6 bases and J lost 1; bases outside the gene matches: 6. The V gene's germline CDR1 is LNHDA and CDR2 SQIVND (reference sequence). The CDR3 extends over 15 amino acids. The CDR3 loop is CASRVKGASNQPQHF. CDR3 DNA: TGTGCCAGTAGAGTTAAGGGGGCCAGCAATCAGCCCCAGCATTTT.

CDR3 protein: CASSLMSAQDGYTF. The DNA for the CDR3 is TGTGCCAGCAGCTTAATGTCAGCCCAAGATGGCTACACCTTC. The chain uses TRBV7-9 and TRBJ1-2, with D uncertain. The CDR3 loop spans 14 amino acids. Germline V gene sequence: CDR1 SEHNR, CDR2 FQNEAQ (reference sequence). V dropped 2 bases and J dropped 6 bases, with 13 bases sitting between them.

The J gene is TRBJ1-3, the V gene TRBV29-1, with 9 bases lining up with TRBD1. J lost 2 bases, V lost 5 bases, and 10 bases had no gene match. CDR1 is SQVTM and CDR2 is ANQGSEA in the germline V gene. CDR3 length: 16 residues. The CDR3 region is CSVQEGQGKAGNTIYF. The CDR3 DNA sequence: TGCAGCGTTCAGGAGGGACAGGGAAAAGCTGGAAACACCATATATTTT.

In its sample, this clone was seen once. This chain uses TRBV6-5 with TRBJ1-1; weak D call: TRBD1 (5 bases). The CDR3 loop spans 14 amino acids. Per the germline V gene, CDR1 is MNHEY and CDR2 is SVGAGI. The ends were cut back, 5 bases at V and 3 bases at J, with 13 bases in the middle. DNA for the CDR3: TGTGCCAGCAGTGGGGCGGAGATGGACACTGAAGCTTTCTTT. Its translation: CASSGAEMDTEAFF.

V is TRBV19 and J is TRBJ1-2; 9 bases are shared with TRBD1. The CDR3 runs to 13 residues. V trimming: 10 bases; J trimming: 4 bases; junction bases outside the gene matches: 7. Germline-derived CDR1 and CDR2 are LNHDA and SQIVND (reference sequence). CDR3 region: CATKGQGGYGYTF. The CDR3 nucleotides read TGTGCCACCAAGGGACAGGGTGGCTATGGCTACACCTTC.

This chain connects TRBV15 to TRBJ2-7; D not resolved. Germline CDR1 is LNHNV and CDR2 is YYDKDF (reference sequence). Trimming left V 1 base short and J 0 bases short, with 7 bases between. CDR3 length: 14 amino acids. The CDR3 DNA sequence: TGTGCCACCAGCAGAGCCGGAAGCTCCTACGAGCAGTACTTC. Translating gives CATSRAGSSYEQYF.

The chain uses TRBV28 and TRBJ1-5; possible D gene TRBD1, 6 bases. The CDR3 is made up of 13 amino acids. Germline CDR1 MDHEN, CDR2 SYDVKM. The V and J ends lost 6 bases and 4 bases respectively, with 10 bases between them. The CDR3 sequence is CASRQGPNQPQHF. The CDR3 DNA is TGTGCCAGCAGACAGGGACCTAATCAGCCCCAGCATTTT.

The rearrangement links TRBV6-7 to TRBJ1-2; the D gene is possibly TRBD1 (5 bases). TRBV6-7 is classed as an ORF, of uncertain function. The CDR3 contains 12 residues. Trimming shortened V by 5 bases and J by 8 bases, and 12 bases separated the two germline ends. The CDR3 reads CASSRHGAGYTF. Here the CDR3 DNA reads TGTGCCAGCAGTAGACATGGGGCGGGCTACACCTTC.

Concerning this clone: Its ends do not fully match the called genes, so a read error is possible. The gene calls are TRBV6-1 and TRBJ1-2; D uncertain. This CDR3 region has 14 residues. Germline loops: CDR1 MNHNS, CDR2 SASEGT. The CDR3 reads CASSWFEGNDGYTF. The CDR3 DNA is TGTGCCAGCAGTTGGTTCGAGGGTAACGATGGCTACACCTTC.